These 32 T cell receptor beta chains came from one sample sequenced in a study of T cells in Graves' hyperthyroidism and ophthalmopathy (dated by TCRdb to the late 2010s). Library method: multiplex PCR. Instrument used: Illumina HiSeq 2000. The TCR beta CDR3 regions were amplified from the RNA transcripts. For the first round of RT-PCR on the TCR CDR3, the HTBI primer set was used together with the Qiagen OneStep RT-PCR kit. TCRdb cleaned the public reads at Q25 with fastp, built clones with MiXCR and kept in-frame beta chains. Entries that share a CDR3 protein sequence are merged under the most common genes and DNA. Counted in this sample were hundreds of thousands of distinct CDR3 sequences; 15% to 20% of them appeared once. The ten top clones hold 16% of the sample. The sequenced material came from blood. Source of these receptors: a woman between 45 and 60 years old with Graves' hyperthyroidism that later progressed to Graves' ophthalmopathy.

The sample holds a few counts of this clonotype. V and J are TRBV5-4 and TRBJ2-5, with TRBD2 matching 8 bases. The trim removed 8 bases at V and 0 bases at J, leaving 3 bases unmatched. CDR1 and CDR2 from the germline V gene are SGHNT and YYREEE (reference sequence). The CDR3 extends over 13 amino acids. CDR3 in DNA: TGTGCCAGTAGAGCGGGGGACCAAGAGACCCAGTACTTC. Its protein is CASRAGDQETQYF.

Ten or more counts support this clonotype. The chain uses TRBV20-1 and TRBJ2-1; 7 bases map to TRBD2. J lost 4 bases, V lost 2 bases, and 5 bases had no gene match. Germline assignment: CDR1 DFQATT and CDR2 SNEGSKA (reference sequence). The CDR3 is made up of 14 amino acids. CDR3 sequence: CSARSLAEYNEQFF. As DNA, the CDR3 is TGCAGTGCTAGAAGCCTAGCGGAGTACAATGAGCAGTTCTTC.

The table lists this clonotype with many counts. V and J are TRBV7-8 and TRBJ2-7; TRBD2 matches 9 bases. The CDR3 sequence is 14 residues long. V dropped 4 bases and J dropped 2; count of bases not matched to a gene: 3. In germline, CDR1 is SGHVS, CDR2 FQNEAQ. The CDR3, as DNA: TGTGCCAGCAGCTCGGGACTAGCACCCTACGAGCAGTACTTC. Translated: CASSSGLAPYEQYF.

This rearrangement joins TRBV6-1 to TRBJ2-5; 11 bases are a match to TRBD1. V dropped 5 bases and J dropped 3; count of bases not matched to a gene: 5. This CDR3 region has 15 residues. CDR1 MNHNS and CDR2 SASEGT come from the germline V gene. CDR3 in DNA: TGTGCCAGCAGTAAAGGGACAGGGGGGGAAGAGACCCAGTACTTC. This codes for CASSKGTGGEETQYF.

There are a few counts of this clonotype. The chain links TRBV6-1 to TRBJ1-1, with 8 bases fitting TRBD1. The CDR3 is 12 amino acids. Germline assignment: CDR1 MNHNS and CDR2 SASEGT. Trimming removed 5 bases from V and 9 bases from J; junction bases left unmatched: 5. For the CDR3, the DNA is TGTGCCAGCAGTCCCAGGACAGGGAAAGCTTTCTTT. The encoded protein is CASSPRTGKAFF.

This clonotype was seen once. V usage is TRBV5-8 and J usage is TRBJ1-5; D gene ambiguous. The V gene lost 2 bases and the J gene lost 7 bases, with 10 bases spanning the gap. Germline V gene data show CDR1 as SGHTS and CDR2 as YDEGEE. The CDR3 is 13 residues long. CDR3 residues: CASSFRSGQPQHF. CDR3 DNA sequence: TGTGCCAGCAGCTTCAGGTCGGGGCAGCCCCAGCATTTT.

This clonotype was counted only a few times. The chain carries TRBV12-5 and TRBJ2-1; 11 positions agree with TRBD2. The germline V gene has CDR1 LGHNT and CDR2 FRNRAP. V shed 4 bases, J shed 6 bases, and the junction held 5 bases outside the gene matches. CDR3 size: 15 residues. CDR3 sequence reads: CASGSLAGAINEQFF. CDR3 nucleotides: TGTGCTAGTGGTTCACTAGCGGGGGCCATCAATGAGCAGTTCTTC.

The chain has TRBV5-4 and TRBJ1-4; 7 positions agree with TRBD1. Germline V lookup: CDR1 SGHNT, CDR2 YYREEE (reference sequence). The CDR3 sequence is 15 residues long. The V segment lost 0 bases and the J segment 4 bases; nucleotides outside the gene matches: 3. The CDR3 loop reads CASSLVGQDNEKLFF. The CDR3 nucleotides are TGTGCCAGCAGCTTGGTAGGACAGGATAATGAAAAACTGTTTTTT.

This clonotype was observed at least ten times. The rearrangement links TRBV7-9 to TRBJ1-1; D is possibly TRBD1 (5 bases). The CDR3 is 15 amino acids. Germline assignment: CDR1 SEHNR and CDR2 FQNEAQ (reference sequence). V lost 2 bases and J 0 bases, leaving 10 bases between the germline ends. The CDR3 loop reads CASSLPSGVNTEAFF. In nucleotides, the CDR3 is TGTGCCAGCAGCTTACCCTCGGGGGTGAACACTGAAGCTTTCTTT.

About this clonotype: A read error may explain this, as a much larger clone is one base away. This chain links TRBV27 with TRBJ2-2; TRBD1 matches 7 bases. This CDR3 contains 15 residues. Trimming took 6 bases from V and 1 from J; bases not matched to a gene: 5. From germline, CDR1 is MNHEY and CDR2 SMNVEV (reference sequence). The CDR3 loop is CASSSGQRNTGELFF. CDR3 coding DNA: TGTGCCAGCAGCTCGGGACAGCGGAACACCGGGGAGCTGTTTTTT.

The table lists this clonotype with a few counts. The rearrangement links TRBV3-1 to TRBJ1-1; D not certain. Germline CDR1 reads LGHDT; CDR2 reads YNNKEL (reference sequence). Deletions cut 1 base from V and 8 bases from J, with 8 bases between. This CDR3 contains 12 residues. The DNA of the CDR3 is TGTGCCAGCAGCCAAGGCGGAATGGAAGCTTTCTTT. Protein: CASSQGGMEAFF.

This sequence joins TRBV7-9 and TRBJ2-1; 8 nucleotides match TRBD1. The CDR3 contains 15 residues. Unmatched junction bases numbered 13, after V lost 8 bases and J lost 7 bases. Germline V gene data show CDR1 as SEHNR and CDR2 as FQNEAQ (reference sequence). The CDR3 DNA sequence: TGTGCCAGCCGGAAGTGGACAGGGAGCGAAAATGAGCAGTTCTTC. Residues: CASRKWTGSENEQFF.

This clonotype was recorded at least ten times. The chain is built from TRBV5-1 and TRBJ1-2; TRBD1 matches 11 bases. The CDR3 is 15 amino acids. J was trimmed by 4 bases and V by 4 bases; bases with no gene match: 6. The germline gives CDR1 SGHRS, CDR2 YFSETQ. The CDR3 region is CASSARTGGTYGYTF. In DNA, the CDR3 is TGCGCCAGCAGCGCGAGGACAGGGGGCACCTATGGCTACACCTTC.

The chain links TRBV5-5 to TRBJ2-1; 7 bases line up with TRBD1. The germline gives CDR1 SGHKS, CDR2 YYEKEE (reference sequence). CDR3 length: 15 amino acids. The junction had 1 base not matched to a gene; V was cut back by 1 base and J by 0 bases. Here the CDR3 reads CASSLTGVSYNEQFF. CDR3 nucleotide sequence: TGTGCCAGCAGCTTGACAGGGGTCTCCTACAATGAGCAGTTCTTC.

The rearrangement links TRBV25-1 to TRBJ2-5; TRBD1 matches at 8 bases. Germline CDR1 and CDR2: MGHDK and SYGVNS. The length of the CDR3 is 16 residues. After removal of 3 bases from V and 2 bases from J, the junction contained 8 bases not matched to a gene. The DNA of the CDR3 is TGTGCCAGCAGTGACCTACCGGACAGGGATCAAGAGACCCAGTACTTC. Protein product: CASSDLPDRDQETQYF.

The chain couples TRBV6-1 to TRBJ1-5; the match to TRBD1 covers 11 bases. The V gene end was trimmed by 3 bases and the J gene end by 7 bases; junction bases not matched to a gene: 5. CDR1 is MNHNS, CDR2 SASEGT, per germline. This CDR3 region has 15 residues. This CDR3 reads CASSEDRGRKQPQHF. The CDR3 bases are TGTGCCAGCAGTGAGGACAGGGGGCGAAAACAGCCCCAGCATTTT.

This clonotype has more than one count but fewer than ten. The chain carries TRBV5-1 and TRBJ2-1, with 14 bases lining up with TRBD2. J was trimmed by 6 bases and V by 0 bases; bases with no gene match: 5. The CDR3 runs to 17 residues. CDR1 and CDR2 (germline): SGHRS, YFSETQ. The CDR3 DNA is TGCGCCAGCAGCTTGGTCCCGACTAGCGGGGGGGGCAATGAGCAGTTCTTC. It codes for CASSLVPTSGGGNEQFF.

The V and J genes are TRBV27 and TRBJ2-3; a possible D gene is TRBD2 (7 bases). CDR1 and CDR2 from the germline V gene are MNHEY and SMNVEV (reference sequence). This CDR3 spans 15 amino acids. Trimming shortened V by 7 bases and J by 4 bases, and 18 bases separated the two germline ends. This CDR3 reads CASTLGGGVADTQYF. The DNA of the CDR3 is TGTGCCAGCACCTTAGGGGGGGGCGTGGCAGATACGCAGTATTTT.

This clonotype came up many times. The rearrangement links TRBV13 to TRBJ2-7, with D perhaps being TRBD1 or TRBD2 (5 bases each). Per the germline V gene, CDR1 is PRHDT and CDR2 is FYEKMQ (reference sequence). The V gene lost 2 bases and the J gene lost 4 bases, with 12 bases spanning the gap. The CDR3 runs to 14 residues. CDR3 region: CASSLNQGVYEQYF. DNA for the CDR3: TGTGCCAGCAGCTTAAACCAGGGAGTTTACGAGCAGTACTTC.

This clonotype was counted ten times or more. The chain joins TRBV2 to TRBJ2-3; no clear D. The ends were cut back, 6 bases at V and 2 bases at J, with 15 bases in the middle. The CDR3 totals 15 residues. Germline V gene data show CDR1 as SNHLY and CDR2 as FYNNEI. CDR3: CASRERQYDTDTQYF. The CDR3 region has the DNA TGTGCCAGCAGGGAACGTCAGTACGACACAGATACGCAGTATTTT.

This clonotype was counted many times. The chain carries TRBV3-1 and TRBJ2-5, with no clear D. In germline, CDR1 is LGHDT, CDR2 YNNKEL (reference sequence). This CDR3 has 16 residues. The V and J ends lost 1 base and 1 base respectively, with 13 bases between them. CDR3 region: CASSQAGRSGQETQYF. Here the CDR3 DNA reads TGTGCCAGCAGCCAAGCAGGCAGGTCGGGCCAAGAGACCCAGTACTTC.

The J gene is TRBJ1-4, the V gene TRBV4-1; D perhaps matches TRBD1 (6 bases). The germline gives CDR1 MGHRA, CDR2 YSYEKL. The ends were cut back, 0 bases at V and 7 bases at J, with 21 bases in the middle. The CDR3 is 18 residues long. For the CDR3, the DNA is TGCGCCAGCAGCCAAGATGCTGGGCTGACAGGAATCTTTGAAAAACTGTTTTTT. It translates to CASSQDAGLTGIFEKLFF.

This CDR3 is CASSVGGRGPSGNTIYF. In DNA form, the CDR3 reads TGTGCCAGCAGCGTAGGGGGCCGGGGGCCCTCTGGAAACACCATATATTTT. The chain recombines TRBV9 with TRBJ1-3; weak D call: TRBD1 (6 bases). V was clipped by 0 bases and J by 0 bases, with 13 bases between them. The CDR3 is 17 amino acids. The germline CDR1 and CDR2 sequences are SGDLS and YYNGEE.

This rearrangement joins TRBV12-3 or TRBV12-4 to TRBJ1-5; D not certain. Trimming took off 4 bases at V and 7 bases at J, with 14 bases between the two ends. The CDR3 runs to 14 residues. CDR3 DNA: TGTGCCAGCAGTTCCCGGGAACTGAGACAGCCCCAGCATTTT. Its translation: CASSSRELRQPQHF.

This clonotype appeared many times. The chain joins TRBV3-1 to TRBJ1-1; tentatively, D is TRBD1 (6 bases). CDR1 and CDR2 (germline): LGHDT, YNNKEL (reference sequence). The CDR3 sequence is 15 residues long. V lost 0 bases to trimming and J lost 2 bases, with 10 bases between them. CDR3 in DNA: TGTGCCAGCAGCCAAGATACCGGGACAAACACTGAAGCTTTCTTT. The encoded protein is CASSQDTGTNTEAFF.

The chain is built from TRBV19 and TRBJ2-5; TRBD2 matches at 8 bases. The V gene's germline CDR1 is LNHDA and CDR2 SQIVND (reference sequence). CDR3 length: 16 residues. With 4 bases clipped from V and 3 bases from J, the junction kept 10 bases outside the gene matches. The CDR3 loop is CASSTPGGPGKETQYF. The CDR3 DNA is TGTGCCAGTAGTACCCCGGGGGGGCCTGGTAAAGAGACCCAGTACTTC.

This clonotype was seen ten or more times. The chain links TRBV5-1 to TRBJ2-1; no clear D gene. Deletions cut 6 bases from V and 5 bases from J, with 12 bases between. This CDR3 has 13 residues. The germline V gene has CDR1 SGHRS and CDR2 YFSETQ. The CDR3 DNA sequence: TGCGCCAGCACGGCGGATTTACACAATGAGCAGTTCTTC. Amino acid sequence: CASTADLHNEQFF.

This clonotype has a handful of counts. This sequence joins TRBV7-9 and TRBJ2-1, with 12 bases matching TRBD2. Unmatched junction bases numbered 9, after V lost 5 bases and J lost 7 bases. Looked up from germline, CDR1 is SEHNR and CDR2 is FQNEAQ (reference sequence). The CDR3 consists of 16 residues. CDR3 sequence (DNA): TGTGCCAGCAGCGCTTCTAGCGGGGGGGCGTGGAATGAGCAGTTCTTC. Its translation: CASSASSGGAWNEQFF.

In the case of this clonotype: A read error is possible here, since a much larger clone lies one base away. This CDR3 fails to terminate in the conserved phenylalanine or tryptophan, so it likely reflects a read error. The chain employs TRBV2 and TRBJ1-6; unclear D gene. Trimming left V 0 bases short and J 3 bases short, with 3 bases between. The V gene's germline CDR1 is SNHLY and CDR2 FYNNEI. The CDR3 sequence is 14 residues long. CDR3 sequence: CASSEAGYNSPLHL. CDR3 DNA: TGTGCCAGCAGTGAAGCCGGCTATAATTCACCCCTCCACCTT.

This clonotype was observed at least ten times. V and J are TRBV2 and TRBJ1-1; 9 nucleotides agree with TRBD1. Germline CDR1 and CDR2: SNHLY and FYNNEI. V trimming: 10 bases; J trimming: 0 bases; junction bases outside the gene matches: 6. This CDR3 region has 14 residues. The CDR3 bases are TGTGCCAACCTCCGGGACAGGGTGAACACTGAAGCTTTCTTT. Translating gives CANLRDRVNTEAFF.

This clonotype was detected only a few times. The V call is TRBV7-9, the J call TRBJ1-2; a weak D match, TRBD1 (5 bases). V lost 6 bases and J 4 bases, leaving 18 bases between the germline ends. There are 15 residues in the CDR3. CDR1 SEHNR and CDR2 FQNEAQ come from the germline V gene (reference sequence). This chain's CDR3 is CASRWTDKDIYGYTF. The CDR3 nucleotides read TGTGCCAGCAGATGGACGGACAAGGACATCTATGGCTACACCTTC.

The chain employs TRBV6-1 and TRBJ1-6; no clear D gene. Germline lookup yields CDR1 MNHNS and CDR2 SASEGT. V shed 7 bases and J shed 4 bases, with 11 bases lying between them. CDR3 length: 14 amino acids. The CDR3 protein is CASTRSGYNSPLHF. CDR3 nucleotide sequence: TGTGCCAGCACCCGGTCGGGGTATAATTCACCCCTCCACTTT.